The present T cell receptor beta chain was sequenced within a study of human T cells and chemical hapten exposure. Separate cDNA molecules received unique molecular identifiers, which the library attached to them. Per the original data handling: Samples contained a median of roughly 100,000 TCRs, with a range of about 23,224 to 700,000. From the RACE reads, TCRdb called clonotypes with MiXCR, one entry per CDR3 protein. Clone size and V and J calls follow TCRdb, not the original study. The table shows about 51,000 distinct CDR3 sequences, with 9.4% occurring only once. Only a few counts were recorded for this clonotype. V gave up 7 bases and J gave up 6 bases; unmatched junction bases: 12. The length of the CDR3 is 14 residues. Germline V lookup: CDR1 MDHEN, CDR2 SYDVKM. Time point meaning: pre-sensitization, week 0. Regarding treatment: therapeutic diphenylcyclopropenone sensitization with weekly scalp DPC.

The TCR was taken from a middle-aged woman with alopecia areata. Some clones in this sample may be carry-over from other donors' samples. J is TRBJ2-7 and V is TRBV28; TRBD2 matches 7 bases. The material was whole blood, obtained in connection with sensitization to the hapten diphenylcyclopropenone (DPC). CDR3 region: CASNLRGVPGEQYF. DNA of the CDR3: TGTGCCAGCAACCTCCGGGGGGTCCCGGGCGAGCAGTACTTC.